Below are 21 T cell receptor beta chains sequenced from a single sample in a study of T cells in Graves' hyperthyroidism and ophthalmopathy. The source material, RNA transcripts, was used to amplify TCR beta CDR3 regions. First-round RT-PCR targeting the TCR CDR3 was performed with the HTBI primer set. TCRdb passed the multiplex PCR reads through MiXCR, listing each CDR3 protein once. Counted here are tens of thousands of distinct CDR3 sequences, around half occurring once; the ten biggest clones make up roughly 6.2%. The material sequenced was blood. Source of these receptors: a woman aged 45-65 years with Graves' hyperthyroidism that later progressed to Graves' ophthalmopathy.

For this clonotype: It is likely a read error, because the conserved phenylalanine at the end of the CDR3 is missing. The DNA is left out, because the CDR3 cannot be placed on it with certainty; the CDR3 is given as TCRdb lists it. The genes are TRBV19 and TRBJ2-6. The CDR3 totals 10 residues, both ends included. CDR1 is LNHDA, CDR2 SQIVND, per germline (reference sequence). CDR3 region: CASSIDTGTS.

To note about this clonotype: One end of the junction does not line up with germline, which may come from a read error. The chain has TRBV4-1 and TRBJ2-5; D unresolved. The V gene's germline CDR1 is MGHRA and CDR2 YSYEKL. The CDR3 contains 14 residues. CDR3 sequence (DNA): TGCGCCAGCAACCAAGAGCCACAGCAAGAGACCCAGTACTTC. Translation: CASNQEPQQETQYF.

This clonotype was counted at least ten times. This chain connects TRBV4-2 to TRBJ2-5, with 9 bases matching TRBD2. V lost 1 base to trimming and J lost 5 bases; unmatched junction nucleotides: 14. Germline V gene lookup returns CDR1 LGHNA and CDR2 YNFKEQ. The CDR3 extends over 18 amino acids. The CDR3 nucleotides are TGTGCCAGCAGCCAAGGAGGGGCGGGAGGGCTGGGATTGGAGACCCAGTACTTC. Translated: CASSQGGAGGLGLETQYF.

In its sample, this clonotype was seen many times. The gene calls are TRBV6-6 and TRBJ2-7; D perhaps matches TRBD2 (5 bases). Germline values: CDR1 MNHNY, CDR2 SVGAGI (reference sequence). Trimming took 6 bases from V and 3 from J, leaving 12 bases between them. CDR3 length equals 13 residues. CDR3: CASRSTIIYEQYF. CDR3 DNA sequence: TGTGCCAGCAGATCGACTATCATCTACGAGCAGTACTTC.

By frequency in the sample, this clonotype is medium-sized. V usage is TRBV19 and J usage is TRBJ2-7; D remains ambiguous. The V gene lost 3 bases and the J gene lost 3 bases, with 9 bases spanning the gap. The length of the CDR3 is 13 residues. The V gene's germline CDR1 is LNHDA and CDR2 SQIVND (reference sequence). The CDR3 is CASSIRQDYEQYF. CDR3 nucleotides: TGTGCCAGTAGTATTCGTCAGGACTACGAGCAGTACTTC. Full variable domain (rest looked up from reference TRBV19 and TRBJ2-7): DGGITQSPKYLFRKEGQNVTLSCEQNLNHDAMYWYRQDPGQGLRLIYYSQIVNDFQKGDIAEGYSVSREKKESFPLTVTSAQKNPTAFYLCASSIRQDYEQYFGPGTRLTVT.

This clonotype was recorded many times. V is TRBV2 and J is TRBJ1-2; TRBD1 matches 7 bases. After removal of 7 bases from V and 8 bases from J, the junction contained 22 bases not matched to a gene. In germline, CDR1 is SNHLY, CDR2 FYNNEI. CDR3 size: 17 residues. CDR3 loop: CASTVPLGTAIRRGYTF. DNA for the CDR3: TGTGCCAGCACCGTTCCCTTGGGGACAGCCATTCGCAGGGGCTACACCTTC.

With respect to this clonotype: One base away lies a much larger clone, so this may be a sequencing read error. The rearrangement joins TRBV27 to TRBJ2-1, with TRBD2 matching over 13 bases. Germline-derived CDR1 and CDR2 are MNHEY and SMNVEV (reference sequence). The CDR3 runs to 19 residues. The CDR3 reads CACSLGTSGTLALYNEQFF. CDR3 sequence (DNA): TGTGCCTGCAGTCTCGGGACTAGCGGGACCCTCGCGCTCTACAATGAGCAGTTCTTC.

Details on this clonotype: The CDR3 end shows no conserved phenylalanine or tryptophan, and so a read error is likely. Because the CDR3's place on the DNA is in doubt, the DNA is left out and the CDR3 is given as listed by TCRdb. The chain uses TRBV6-6 and TRBJ2-1. Looked up from germline, CDR1 is MNHNY and CDR2 is SVGAGI (reference sequence). The CDR3 length equals 8 residues, ends included. CDR3 sequence reads: CDSSYDGR.

By sample share, this clonotype is medium-sized. The chain is built from TRBV7-3 and TRBJ2-1; 8 bases align to TRBD2. The CDR3 is made up of 12 amino acids. CDR1 and CDR2 from the germline V gene are SGHTA and FQGTGA. V gave up 8 bases and J gave up 7 bases; unmatched junction bases: 4. CDR3 loop: CASEASGNEQFF. In DNA, the CDR3 is TGTGCCAGCGAGGCTAGCGGGAATGAGCAGTTCTTC.

This chain connects TRBV29-1 to TRBJ2-1; either TRBD1 or TRBD2 may supply D (5 bases each). The CDR3 sequence is 15 residues long. Germline loops: CDR1 SQVTM, CDR2 ANQGSEA. Trimming shortened V by 3 bases and J by 0 bases, and 12 bases separated the two germline ends. DNA of the CDR3: TGCAGCGTTGATCACAGGAGGAGCTCCTACAATGAGCAGTTCTTC. It codes for CSVDHRRSSYNEQFF.

This clonotype was picked up many times. The chain joins TRBV11-2 to TRBJ1-2; D perhaps matches TRBD1 (5 bases). CDR3 length equals 14 residues. Trimming shortened V by 2 bases and J by 8 bases, and 15 bases separated the two germline ends. Germline CDR1 is SGHAT and CDR2 is FQNNGV. CDR3 DNA sequence: TGTGCCAGCAGCTTAACCGAACAGGTCGGGGGCTACACCTTC. Protein product: CASSLTEQVGGYTF.

This clonotype was detected ten times or more. The chain combines TRBV14 with TRBJ1-2, with 7 bases identical to TRBD1. V lost 5 bases to trimming and J lost 3 bases; unmatched junction nucleotides: 12. Looked up from germline, CDR1 is SGHDN and CDR2 is FVKESK. The CDR3 runs to 16 residues. The CDR3 DNA sequence: TGTGCCAGCAGCTACGCGACAGGGTCGATGTACTATGGCTACACCTTC. Its translation is CASSYATGSMYYGYTF.

The chain is built from TRBV10-3 and TRBJ2-7; 7 bases line up with TRBD1. V dropped 2 bases and J dropped 4; count of bases not matched to a gene: 8. The CDR3 is 15 amino acids. Germline assignment: CDR1 ENHRY and CDR2 SYGVKD. The CDR3 loop reads CAISETPTGRYEQYF. Here the CDR3 DNA reads TGTGCCATCAGTGAGACACCGACAGGGAGATACGAGCAGTACTTC.

By share, this clonotype counts as medium-sized (0.01 to 0.1%). The chain uses TRBV7-9 and TRBJ2-5; 7 bases line up with TRBD2. This CDR3 comprises 14 residues. With 5 bases clipped from V and 6 bases from J, the junction kept 9 bases outside the gene matches. Germline lookup yields CDR1 SEHNR and CDR2 FQNEAQ (reference sequence). The chain's CDR3 is CASSLQGLGQTQYF. For the CDR3, the DNA is TGTGCCAGCAGCCTGCAAGGACTAGGGCAGACCCAGTACTTC.

In its sample, this clonotype was seen many times. This chain connects TRBV11-3 to TRBJ2-7; D not certain. Germline V gene sequence: CDR1 SGHNT, CDR2 YENEEA. The V gene lost 3 bases and the J gene lost 7 bases, with 16 bases spanning the gap. This CDR3 has 14 residues. CDR3 in amino acids: CASSLSETAGEQYF. The CDR3 DNA sequence: TGTGCCAGCAGCTTGAGCGAGACGGCTGGGGAGCAGTACTTC.

Remarks on this clonotype: Just one base apart from a much larger clone, this may be a read error. The chain recombines TRBV14 with TRBJ2-3; TRBD2 agrees at 8 bases. The V and J ends lost 2 bases and 4 bases, in that order; junction bases with no gene match: 11. Germline CDR1 reads SGHDN; CDR2 reads FVKESK. The CDR3 length is 17 residues. Here the CDR3 DNA reads TGTGCCAGCAGCCAATATGTTGCGGGAGGTCGTCCAGATACGCAGTATTTT. Translated, it gives CASSQYVAGGRPDTQYF.

This chain uses TRBV6-1 with TRBJ1-2, with a possible D match to TRBD1 (5 bases). The CDR3 runs to 14 residues. Germline V gene sequence: CDR1 MNHNS, CDR2 SASEGT. Here the CDR3 DNA reads TGTGACGGCAGTGTAACATCGGGGCTCTATGGCTACACCTTC. This translates into CDGSVTSGLYGYTF.

The J gene is TRBJ1-6, the V gene TRBV7-2, with 11 bases fitting TRBD1. Germline V gene data show CDR1 as SGHTA and CDR2 as FQGNSA. The CDR3 has 16 amino acids. V shed 3 bases and J 7 bases; nucleotides not matched to a gene: 5. DNA for the CDR3: TGTGCCAGCAGCTTTACCGGGACAGGGGGAAATTCACCCCTCCACTTT. Residues: CASSFTGTGGNSPLHF.

This chain connects TRBV19 to TRBJ2-7; TRBD1 agrees at 10 bases. The trim removed 2 bases at V and 5 bases at J, leaving 6 bases unmatched. The CDR3 extends over 15 amino acids. The germline V gene encodes CDR1 LNHDA and CDR2 SQIVND (reference sequence). The CDR3 DNA is TGTGCCAGTAGTATACCCGGGACAGGGGTGCACGAGCAGTACTTC. It codes for CASSIPGTGVHEQYF.

This clonotype was seen ten or more times. The chain recombines TRBV4-1 with TRBJ1-1; weak D call: TRBD1 (5 bases). Looked up from germline, CDR1 is MGHRA and CDR2 is YSYEKL. V lost 4 bases and J lost 1, with 13 bases in between. The CDR3 loop spans 15 amino acids. The CDR3 bases are TGCGCCAGCAGCCCACAGCCGGGGGAGAACACTGAAGCTTTCTTT. Amino acids: CASSPQPGENTEAFF.

This chain joins TRBV29-1 and TRBJ2-7; D remains ambiguous. Trimming pared 8 bases from V and 4 bases from J, leaving 18 bases between. This CDR3 has 13 amino acids. The V gene's germline CDR1 is SQVTM and CDR2 ANQGSEA. The CDR3 nucleotides are TGCAGCAGTGAAGCCACACAGCCTTACGAGCAGTACTTC. It yields the protein CSSEATQPYEQYF.